Below, 23 T cell receptor beta chains from the same sample are listed, as sequenced in a study of blood T cell repertoires in COVID-19. Here immunoSEQ multiplex PCR was the method, and the copy in TCRdb shows in-frame clones only, minus some. This repertoire shows about 400,000 clones, 70% to 90% found once; its top ten account for nearly 2%. Sequencing was performed on PBMCs or T cells enriched from blood (not recorded which). The receptors shown here come from a woman aged 18-29 years with acute COVID-19.

V usage is TRBV6-5 and J usage is TRBJ1-4; 10 bases are a match to TRBD1. The germline gives CDR1 MNHEY, CDR2 SVGAGI. With 5 bases clipped from V and 5 bases from J, the junction kept 2 bases outside the gene matches. The CDR3 consists of 14 residues. The CDR3 sequence: CASSRDRGNEKLFF. The CDR3 DNA reads TGTGCCAGCAGTAGGGACAGGGGAAATGAAAAACTGTTTTTT.

The gene calls are TRBV4-1 and TRBJ1-5, with D possibly matching TRBD1 (5 bases). The CDR3 is made up of 13 amino acids. CDR1 is MGHRA and CDR2 is YSYEKL in the germline V gene. V shed 5 bases and J shed 4 bases, with 9 bases lying between them. CDR3 coding DNA: TGCGCCAGCAGCGCGCAGGGTAATCAGCCCCAGCATTTT. Amino acids: CASSAQGNQPQHF.

This sequence joins TRBV10-3 and TRBJ1-1, with a possible D match to TRBD1 (6 bases). V gave up 7 bases and J gave up 1 base, with 13 bases separating them. The V gene's germline CDR1 is ENHRY and CDR2 SYGVKD. The CDR3 length is 14 residues. The chain's CDR3 is CAITTGTSNTEAFF. Here the CDR3 DNA reads TGTGCCATCACTACCGGGACATCGAACACTGAAGCTTTCTTT.

This chain joins TRBV28 and TRBJ2-3, with a possible D match to TRBD2 (6 bases). The CDR3 runs to 18 residues. Germline values: CDR1 MDHEN, CDR2 SYDVKM. V lost 7 bases to trimming and J lost 0 bases, with 23 bases between them. In DNA, the CDR3 is TGTGCCAGCACCCCCCGATTATCAAGCGGGTTTAGCACAGATACGCAGTATTTT. Protein: CASTPRLSSGFSTDTQYF. The complete variable domain, with remaining parts taken from reference TRBV28 and TRBJ2-3, reads DVKVTQSSRYLVKRTGEKVFLECVQDMDHENMFWYRQDPGLGLRLIYFSYDVKMKEKGDIPEGYSVSREKKERFSLILESASTNQTSMYLCASTPRLSSGFSTDTQYFGPGTRLTVL.

The chain couples TRBV7-9 to TRBJ1-1; D remains ambiguous. The V gene's germline CDR1 is SEHNR and CDR2 FQNEAQ (reference sequence). This CDR3 has 13 residues. The V end was cut by 5 bases, the J end by 3 bases, with 10 bases between. The CDR3 here is CASSPLRDTEAFF. The CDR3 coding sequence is TGTGCCAGCAGCCCACTGAGGGACACTGAAGCTTTCTTT.

This clone has a single count. The rearrangement links TRBV7-8 to TRBJ1-4; 8 positions match TRBD1. Unmatched junction bases numbered 6, after V lost 5 bases and J lost 1 base. CDR3 length: 16 residues. Germline V gives CDR1 SGHVS, CDR2 FQNEAQ. The CDR3 loop reads CASSPNRGGTNEKLFF. The CDR3 bases are TGTGCCAGCAGCCCCAACAGGGGGGGAACTAATGAAAAACTGTTTTTT.

The chain links TRBV10-3 to TRBJ1-5; 7 nucleotides line up with TRBD1. CDR3 length: 18 amino acids. In germline, CDR1 is ENHRY, CDR2 SYGVKD. Losses at the gene ends were 2 bases for V and 7 bases for J; bases not matched to a gene: 17. Here the CDR3 reads CAISEAAGGDSSGQPQHF. CDR3 coding DNA: TGTGCCATCAGTGAGGCCGCGGGTGGGGACAGCTCGGGGCAGCCCCAGCATTTT.

The J gene is TRBJ1-4, the V gene TRBV24-1, with 8 bases lining up with TRBD1. Germline assignment: CDR1 KGHDR and CDR2 SFDVKD. The CDR3 sequence is 16 residues long. The ends lost 2 bases at V and 3 bases at J; junction bases unmatched: 4. The CDR3 sequence: CATSDSGGAANEKLFF. The CDR3 bases are TGTGCCACCAGTGATTCAGGGGGCGCCGCTAATGAAAAACTGTTTTTT.

The genes are TRBV24-1 and TRBJ2-5, with TRBD2 as a possible D gene (5 bases). Germline V gives CDR1 KGHDR, CDR2 SFDVKD. Trimming cost V 1 base and J 3 bases, with 11 bases left between them. The CDR3 covers 15 residues. Here the CDR3 DNA reads TGTGCCACCAGTGATTTCGGAAACGGGAAAGAGACCCAGTACTTC. This translates into CATSDFGNGKETQYF.

The CDR3 here is CASSEMGQRNTEAFF. The CDR3 DNA reads TGTGCCAGCAGTGAAATGGGGCAGAGGAACACTGAAGCTTTCTTT. The chain combines TRBV2 with TRBJ1-1, with D possibly matching TRBD1 (5 bases). V was trimmed by 2 bases and J by 1 base, leaving 11 bases between them. CDR3 length: 15 amino acids. The V gene's germline CDR1 is SNHLY and CDR2 FYNNEI.

V gene TRBV10-1 combines with J gene TRBJ2-1, with D perhaps TRBD2 (6 bases). The CDR3 is made up of 17 amino acids. From germline, CDR1 is WNHNN and CDR2 SYGVQD (reference sequence). Trimming left V 2 bases short and J 1 base short, with 15 bases between. The CDR3 coding sequence is TGCGCCAGCAGTGAGCCAGTGATTAGCGGATCCTACAATGAGCAGTTCTTC. Translation: CASSEPVISGSYNEQFF.

J is TRBJ2-7 and V is TRBV11-3; TRBD2 matches 9 bases. Unmatched junction bases numbered 7, after V lost 5 bases and J lost 5 bases. CDR1 SGHNT and CDR2 YENEEA come from the germline V gene. The CDR3 is 14 amino acids. CDR3 coding DNA: TGTGCCAGCAGCCTTGGACTAGCGTCCCACGAGCAGTACTTC. Translated, it gives CASSLGLASHEQYF.

This chain uses TRBV27 with TRBJ2-1; 10 bases align to TRBD1. Trimming took 5 bases from V and 4 from J; bases not matched to a gene: 5. The CDR3 is 15 residues long. Germline V gene data show CDR1 as MNHEY and CDR2 as SMNVEV (reference sequence). The CDR3 sequence is CASSPGTGAYNEQFF. The CDR3 coding sequence is TGTGCCAGCAGTCCCGGGACAGGGGCTTACAATGAGCAGTTCTTC.

The chain joins TRBV7-2 to TRBJ2-7; 7 bases line up with TRBD2. Germline V lookup: CDR1 SGHTA, CDR2 FQGNSA. This CDR3 spans 16 amino acids. After removal of 1 base from V and 7 bases from J, the junction contained 13 bases not matched to a gene. In DNA, the CDR3 is TGTGCCAGCAGCTTAGGCCCCAGCGGGATAGGGTATGAGCAGTACTTC. Its protein product is CASSLGPSGIGYEQYF.

The chain employs TRBV11-2 and TRBJ2-1, with TRBD1 as a possible D gene (5 bases). Trimming left V 0 bases short and J 5 bases short, with 11 bases between. The germline V gene has CDR1 SGHAT and CDR2 FQNNGV. CDR3 length: 15 amino acids. CDR3 coding DNA: TGTGCCAGCAGCTTAGAGGCTAGGGGAAACAATGAGCAGTTCTTC. It encodes CASSLEARGNNEQFF. The complete variable domain, with remaining parts taken from reference TRBV11-2 and TRBJ2-1, reads EAGVAQSPRYKIIEKRQSVAFWCNPISGHATLYWYQQILGQGPKLLIQFQNNGVVDDSQLPKDRFSAERLKGVDSTLKIQPAKLEDSAVYLCASSLEARGNNEQFFGPGTRLTVL.

This clone has only one observation. The chain joins TRBV10-1 to TRBJ2-3; 9 bases align to TRBD1. The CDR3 consists of 17 residues. CDR1 WNHNN and CDR2 SYGVQD come from the germline V gene (reference sequence). After removal of 4 bases from V and 1 base from J, the junction contained 9 bases not matched to a gene. This CDR3 is CASSGKGQGRGTDTQYF. For the CDR3, the DNA is TGCGCCAGCAGTGGGAAGGGACAGGGCCGGGGCACAGATACGCAGTATTTT.

This clone was seen only once. V and J are TRBV5-4 and TRBJ1-2, with 7 bases fitting TRBD1. The CDR3 consists of 15 residues. Germline V CDR1 and CDR2: SGHNT, YYREEE (reference sequence). V shed 1 base and J 6 bases; nucleotides not matched to a gene: 9. CDR3 sequence: CASSLKDRVLNGYTF. The CDR3 DNA reads TGTGCCAGCAGCTTGAAAGACAGGGTATTAAATGGCTACACCTTC.

The chain couples TRBV6-6 to TRBJ1-1; 7 positions agree with TRBD1. Trimming cost V 6 bases and J 1 base; bases outside gene matches: 5. The CDR3 is 14 amino acids. Germline V lookup: CDR1 MNHNY, CDR2 SVGAGI (reference sequence). CDR3 nucleotide sequence: TGTGCCAGCAGGATCCGGGACAGGAACACTGAAGCTTTCTTT. Its protein is CASRIRDRNTEAFF.

The chain has TRBV7-2 and TRBJ2-5; 9 bases are a match to TRBD1. The CDR3 is made up of 16 amino acids. The V and J ends lost 0 bases and 9 bases, in that order; junction bases with no gene match: 11. Germline V CDR1 and CDR2: SGHTA, FQGNSA. CDR3: CASSLAPGQGWDSQYF. As DNA, the CDR3 is TGTGCCAGCAGCTTAGCGCCGGGACAGGGTTGGGACTCCCAGTACTTC.

The CDR3 is CSASDRHNQPQHF. The CDR3 bases are TGCAGTGCCAGTGACAGACACAATCAGCCCCAGCATTTT. This chain links TRBV20-1 with TRBJ1-5, with D possibly being TRBD1 (5 bases). This CDR3 has 13 residues. V was shortened by 6 bases and J by 3 bases, with 12 bases between the two germline ends. CDR1 is DFQATT and CDR2 is SNEGSKA in the germline V gene (reference sequence).

CDR3 nucleotides: TGTGCCAGCAGGCCCGGGACAGAGAACACTGAAGCTTTCTTT. Translated: CASRPGTENTEAFF. The chain joins TRBV5-4 to TRBJ1-1; 7 nucleotides agree with TRBD1. The CDR3 contains 14 residues. V lost 5 bases, J lost 1 base, and 5 bases stayed unmatched. CDR1 and CDR2 from the germline V gene are SGHNT and YYREEE (reference sequence). Looking up the rest from reference TRBV5-4 and TRBJ1-1 gives the full variable domain: ETGVTQSPTHLIKTRGQQVTLRCSSQSGHNTVSWYQQALGQGPQFIFQYYREEENGRGNFPPRFSGLQFPNYSSELNVNALELDDSALYLCASRPGTENTEAFFGQGTRLTVV.

This chain connects TRBV29-1 to TRBJ1-2; 9 bases align to TRBD1. The length of the CDR3 is 12 residues. CDR1 is SQVTM and CDR2 is ANQGSEA in the germline V gene. V lost 6 bases to trimming and J lost 8 bases; unmatched junction nucleotides: 7. In DNA, the CDR3 is TGCAGCGTCGAGGGACAGGGACGAGGCTACACCTTC. Its protein product is CSVEGQGRGYTF.

V is TRBV20-1 and J is TRBJ2-7, with 10 bases matching TRBD2. The germline V gene has CDR1 DFQATT and CDR2 SNEGSKA (reference sequence). J was trimmed by 4 bases and V by 3 bases; bases with no gene match: 9. This CDR3 spans 15 amino acids. The CDR3: CSASPTGTSAYEQYF. CDR3 nucleotides: TGCAGTGCTAGTCCCACCGGGACTAGCGCTTACGAGCAGTACTTC.